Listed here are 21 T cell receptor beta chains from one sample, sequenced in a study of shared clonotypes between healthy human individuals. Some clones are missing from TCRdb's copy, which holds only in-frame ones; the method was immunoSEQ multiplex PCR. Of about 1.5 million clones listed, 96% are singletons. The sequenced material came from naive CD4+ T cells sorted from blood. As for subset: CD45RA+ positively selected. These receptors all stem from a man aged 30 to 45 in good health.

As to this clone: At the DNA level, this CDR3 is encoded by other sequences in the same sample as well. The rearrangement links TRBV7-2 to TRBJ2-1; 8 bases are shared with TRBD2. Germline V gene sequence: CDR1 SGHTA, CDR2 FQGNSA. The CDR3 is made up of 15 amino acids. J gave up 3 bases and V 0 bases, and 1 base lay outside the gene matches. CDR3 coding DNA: TGTGCCAGCAGCTTAGCTCTAGCGGGCTACAATGAGCAGTTCTTC. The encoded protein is CASSLALAGYNEQFF.

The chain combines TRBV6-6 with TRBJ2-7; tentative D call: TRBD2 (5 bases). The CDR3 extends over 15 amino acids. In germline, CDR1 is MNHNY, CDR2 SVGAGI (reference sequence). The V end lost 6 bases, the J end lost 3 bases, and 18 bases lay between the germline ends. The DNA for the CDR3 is TGTGCCAGCAGAAAACGGGGAGATAAGAACTACGAGCAGTACTTC. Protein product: CASRKRGDKNYEQYF.

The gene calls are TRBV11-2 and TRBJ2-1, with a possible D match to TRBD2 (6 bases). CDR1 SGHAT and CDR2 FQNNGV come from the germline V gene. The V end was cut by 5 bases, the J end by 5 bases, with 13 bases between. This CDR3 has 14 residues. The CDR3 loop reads CASSPRGGNNEQFF. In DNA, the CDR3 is TGTGCCAGCAGCCCCCGGGGAGGAAACAATGAGCAGTTCTTC.

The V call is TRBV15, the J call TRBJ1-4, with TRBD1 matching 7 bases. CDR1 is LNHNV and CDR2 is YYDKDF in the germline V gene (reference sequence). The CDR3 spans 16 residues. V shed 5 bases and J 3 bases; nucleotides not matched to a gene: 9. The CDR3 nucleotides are TGTGCCACCAGCCTTCTGAGACAGGGCCCTAATGAAAAACTGTTTTTT. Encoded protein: CATSLLRQGPNEKLFF.

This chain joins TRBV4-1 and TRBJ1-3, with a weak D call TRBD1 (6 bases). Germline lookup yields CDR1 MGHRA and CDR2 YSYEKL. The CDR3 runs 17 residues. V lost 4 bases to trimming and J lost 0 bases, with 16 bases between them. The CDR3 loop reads CASSLSLGGYSGNTIYF. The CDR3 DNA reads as TGCGCCAGCAGCCTGTCTTTGGGGGGCTACTCTGGAAACACCATATATTTT.

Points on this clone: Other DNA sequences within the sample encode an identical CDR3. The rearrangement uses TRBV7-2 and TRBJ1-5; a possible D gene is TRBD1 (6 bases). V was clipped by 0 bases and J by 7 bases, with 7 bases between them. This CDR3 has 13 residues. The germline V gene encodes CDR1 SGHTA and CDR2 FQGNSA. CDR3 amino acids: CASSLARGQPQHF. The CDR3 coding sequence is TGTGCCAGCAGCTTAGCTAGGGGGCAGCCCCAGCATTTT.

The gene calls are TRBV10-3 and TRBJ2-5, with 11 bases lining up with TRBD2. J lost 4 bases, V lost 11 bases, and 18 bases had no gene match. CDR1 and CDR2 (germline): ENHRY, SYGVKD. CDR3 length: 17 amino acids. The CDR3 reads CASRASSGRRGGETQYF. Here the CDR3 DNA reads TGTGCCTCTCGCGCGTCTAGCGGGAGGAGGGGGGGAGAGACCCAGTACTTC.

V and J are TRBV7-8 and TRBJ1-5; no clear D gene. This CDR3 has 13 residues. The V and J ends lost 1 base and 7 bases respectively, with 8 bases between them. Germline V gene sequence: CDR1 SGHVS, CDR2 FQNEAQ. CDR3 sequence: CASSLEQLQPQHF. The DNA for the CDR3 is TGTGCCAGCAGCTTAGAGCAACTACAGCCCCAGCATTTT.

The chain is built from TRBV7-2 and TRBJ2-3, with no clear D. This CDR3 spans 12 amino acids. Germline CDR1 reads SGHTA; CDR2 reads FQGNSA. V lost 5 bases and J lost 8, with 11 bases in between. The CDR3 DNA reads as TGTGCCAGCAGCAGAGATTCATCTACGCAGTATTTT. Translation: CASSRDSSTQYF.

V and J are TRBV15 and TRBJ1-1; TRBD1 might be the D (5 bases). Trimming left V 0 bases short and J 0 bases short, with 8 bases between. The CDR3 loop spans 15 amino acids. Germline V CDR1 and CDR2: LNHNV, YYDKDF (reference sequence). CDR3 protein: CATSRDRGLNTEAFF. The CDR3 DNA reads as TGTGCCACCAGCAGAGACCGGGGCCTGAACACTGAAGCTTTCTTT.

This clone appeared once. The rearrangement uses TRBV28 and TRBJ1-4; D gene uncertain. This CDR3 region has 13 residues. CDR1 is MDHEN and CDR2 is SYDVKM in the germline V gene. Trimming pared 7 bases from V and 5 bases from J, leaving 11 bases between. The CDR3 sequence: CASTAGLNEKLFF. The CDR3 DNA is TGTGCCAGCACGGCCGGCCTGAATGAAAAACTGTTTTTT.

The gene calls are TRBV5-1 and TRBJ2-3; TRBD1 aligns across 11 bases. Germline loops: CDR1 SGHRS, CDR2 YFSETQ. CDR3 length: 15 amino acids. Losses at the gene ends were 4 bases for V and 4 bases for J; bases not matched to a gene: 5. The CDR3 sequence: CASSGGQGGPDTQYF. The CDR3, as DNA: TGCGCCAGCAGCGGGGGACAGGGGGGGCCAGATACGCAGTATTTT.

In nucleotides, the CDR3 is TGTGCCTGGACACGCGCCGCTAGCACAGATACGCAGTATTTT. Protein: CAWTRAASTDTQYF. The chain combines TRBV30 with TRBJ2-3; no clear D gene. Germline loops: CDR1 GTSNPN, CDR2 SVGIG (reference sequence). The CDR3 contains 14 residues. Trimming cost V 4 bases and J 0 bases, with 11 bases left between them.

The CDR3 reads CAISADRGNYEQYF. CDR3 DNA sequence: TGTGCCATCAGTGCCGACAGGGGGAACTACGAGCAGTACTTC. The chain is built from TRBV10-3 and TRBJ2-7; the match to TRBD1 covers 9 bases. Trimming at V came to 4 bases and at J to 3 bases, leaving 4 bases not matched to a gene. Germline values: CDR1 ENHRY, CDR2 SYGVKD. CDR3 size: 14 residues.

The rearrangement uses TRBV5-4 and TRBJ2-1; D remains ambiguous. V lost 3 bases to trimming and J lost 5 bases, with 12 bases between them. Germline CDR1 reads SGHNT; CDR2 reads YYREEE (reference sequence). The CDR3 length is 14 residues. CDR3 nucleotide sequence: TGTGCCAGCAGCTCCTATCTTTTAGACAATGAGCAGTTCTTC. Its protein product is CASSSYLLDNEQFF.

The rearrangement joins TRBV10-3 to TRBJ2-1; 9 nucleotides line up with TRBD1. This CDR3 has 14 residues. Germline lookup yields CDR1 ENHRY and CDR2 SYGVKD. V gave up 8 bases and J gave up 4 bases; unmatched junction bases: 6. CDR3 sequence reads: CAIGRDRVYNEQFF. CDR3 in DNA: TGTGCCATCGGAAGGGACAGGGTATACAATGAGCAGTTCTTC.

CDR3 residues: CASSLDGAGGRDTQYF. In DNA form, the CDR3 reads TGCGCCAGCAGCTTGGATGGAGCGGGAGGGCGTGATACGCAGTATTTT. The chain links TRBV5-1 to TRBJ2-3; 10 nucleotides align to TRBD2. Germline lookup yields CDR1 SGHRS and CDR2 YFSETQ. V was pared by 0 bases and J by 6 bases, with 7 bases of the junction left unmatched. This CDR3 has 16 residues.

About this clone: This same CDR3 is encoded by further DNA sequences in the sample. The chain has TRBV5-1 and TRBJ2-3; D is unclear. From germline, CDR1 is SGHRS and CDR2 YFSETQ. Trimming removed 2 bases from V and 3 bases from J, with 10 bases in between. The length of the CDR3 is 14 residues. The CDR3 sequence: CASSFSLGTDTQYF. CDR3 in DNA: TGCGCCAGCAGCTTTAGTCTGGGGACAGATACGCAGTATTTT.

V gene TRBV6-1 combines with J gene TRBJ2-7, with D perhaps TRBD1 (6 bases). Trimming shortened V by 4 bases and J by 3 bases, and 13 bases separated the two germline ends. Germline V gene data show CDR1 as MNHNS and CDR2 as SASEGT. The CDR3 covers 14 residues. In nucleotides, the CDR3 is TGTGCCAGCAGTGTAGGGGGAGAACTCTACGAGCAGTACTTC. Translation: CASSVGGELYEQYF.

Here the CDR3 DNA reads TGTGCCAGCAGTGCTGTAGGACTAGCGGGATTCACAGATACGCAGTATTTT. Translating it yields CASSAVGLAGFTDTQYF. The chain joins TRBV28 to TRBJ2-3, with 12 bases matching TRBD2. CDR1 is MDHEN, CDR2 SYDVKM, per germline. CDR3 length: 17 residues. J was trimmed by 2 bases and V by 5 bases; bases with no gene match: 8.

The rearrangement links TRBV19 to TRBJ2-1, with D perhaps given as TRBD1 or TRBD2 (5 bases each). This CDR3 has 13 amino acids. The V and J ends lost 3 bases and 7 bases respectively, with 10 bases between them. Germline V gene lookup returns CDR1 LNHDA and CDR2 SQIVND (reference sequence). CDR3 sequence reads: CASSMVGGNEQFF. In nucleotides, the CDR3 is TGTGCCAGTAGTATGGTTGGGGGAAATGAGCAGTTCTTC.